The clone carrying this T cell receptor (beta chain) appeared many times. This sample was taken from a study of T cells in Graves' hyperthyroidism and ophthalmopathy. Inclusion characteristics of ophthalmopathy patients comprised a Clinical Activity Score of at least 3, a NOSPECS grade of at least 4, and duration under 3 months. This CDR3 is built from 12 residues. Germline-derived CDR1 and CDR2 are KGHDR and SFDVKD. TCR beta CDR3 regions were amplified from RNA. A first-round RT-PCR of the TCR CDR3 used the HTBI primer set. TCRdb ran MiXCR on the multiplex PCR reads and lists one entry per CDR3 protein. This sample has approximately 400,000 distinct CDR3 sequences, with approximately 15% found just once.

The chain recombines TRBV24-1 with TRBJ2-3; a weak D match, TRBD1 (5 bases). TRBJ1-5 matches the DNA end more closely, so the J call is doubtful. Material for sequencing was blood. The sequence was collected from a woman under 40 with Graves' ophthalmopathy. Here the CDR3 reads CATSGQTDTQHF. The CDR3 DNA sequence: TGTGCCACCAGTGGCCAGACAGATACGCAGCATTTT.